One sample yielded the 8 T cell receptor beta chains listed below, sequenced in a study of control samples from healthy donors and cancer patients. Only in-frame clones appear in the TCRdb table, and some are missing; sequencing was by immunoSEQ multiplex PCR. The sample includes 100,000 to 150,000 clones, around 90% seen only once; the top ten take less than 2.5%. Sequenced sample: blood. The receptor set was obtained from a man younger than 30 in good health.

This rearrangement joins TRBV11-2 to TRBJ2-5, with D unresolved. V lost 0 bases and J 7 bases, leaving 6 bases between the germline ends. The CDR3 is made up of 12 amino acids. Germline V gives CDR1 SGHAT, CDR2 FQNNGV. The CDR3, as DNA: TGTGCCAGCAGCTTAGATCTCGGGACCCAGTACTTC. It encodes CASSLDLGTQYF.

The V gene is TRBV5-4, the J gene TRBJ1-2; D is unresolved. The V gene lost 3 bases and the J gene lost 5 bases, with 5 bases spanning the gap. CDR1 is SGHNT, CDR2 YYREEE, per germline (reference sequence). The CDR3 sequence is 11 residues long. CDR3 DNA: TGTGCCAGCAGCTCGACATATGGCTACACCTTC. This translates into CASSSTYGYTF.

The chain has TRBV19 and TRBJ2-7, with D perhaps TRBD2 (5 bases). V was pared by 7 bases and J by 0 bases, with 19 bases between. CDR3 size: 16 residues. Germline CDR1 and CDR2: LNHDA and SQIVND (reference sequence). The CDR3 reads CASTSPGKIISYEQYV. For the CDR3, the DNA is TGTGCCAGTACTAGCCCCGGAAAAATCATCTCCTACGAGCAGTACGTC.

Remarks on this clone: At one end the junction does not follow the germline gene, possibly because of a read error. CDR3 amino acids: CASSDSGTGIPVGSF. The CDR3 DNA reads TGTGCCAGCAGTGATTCCGGGACAGGGATACCCGTGGGTTCCTTT. The rearrangement uses TRBV9 and TRBJ2-3, with 9 bases identical to TRBD1. The CDR3 length is 15 residues. Per germline, CDR1 SGDLS and CDR2 YYNGEE.

CDR3 in amino acids: CASSVVVGGDGYTF. The CDR3 nucleotides read TGTGCCAGCAGCGTAGTAGTAGGGGGGGATGGCTACACCTTC. The chain uses TRBV9 and TRBJ1-2; a weak D match, TRBD1 (6 bases). The germline CDR1 and CDR2 sequences are SGDLS and YYNGEE. This CDR3 has 14 amino acids. V lost 0 bases and J 6 bases, leaving 12 bases between the germline ends.

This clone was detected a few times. The CDR3 loop is CASSKGRRLYEQYF. The CDR3 nucleotides read TGTGCCAGCAGCAAAGGGCGCAGACTTTACGAGCAGTACTTC. The V call is TRBV21-1, the J call TRBJ2-7; TRBD2 is taken as the D call from the table, unchecked against the DNA. TRBV21-1 is a pseudogene. The CDR3 sequence is 14 residues long.

CDR3 sequence: CASSQSPGRMNTEAFF. The CDR3 DNA reads as TGCGCCAGCAGTCAATCCCCGGGACGGATGAACACTGAAGCTTTCTTT. V is TRBV23-1 and J is TRBJ1-1, with D tentatively TRBD1 (5 bases). TRBV23-1 is placed among ORFs of uncertain function. Trimming removed 0 bases from V and 0 bases from J, with 11 bases in between. This CDR3 contains 16 residues.

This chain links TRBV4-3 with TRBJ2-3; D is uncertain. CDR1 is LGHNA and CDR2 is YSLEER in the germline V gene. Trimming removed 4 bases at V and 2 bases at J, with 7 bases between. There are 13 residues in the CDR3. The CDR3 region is CASSPYHTDTQYF. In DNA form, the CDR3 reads TGCGCCAGCAGCCCGTACCACACAGATACGCAGTATTTT.